This T cell receptor beta chain is drawn from a study of shared T cell receptors in the human thymus. Produced via immunoSEQ multiplex PCR; TCRdb's table is partial and in-frame only. The table has some 700,000 clones, approximately 88% seen once. Germline assignment: CDR1 SEHNR and CDR2 FQNEAQ (reference sequence). V was clipped by 6 bases and J by 1 base, with 9 bases between them. The CDR3 length is 13 residues. This same sample was also part of a study on human thymus T cells.

Source material: thymocytes. The source is a boy in the first two years of life with a congenital heart defect. The chain recombines TRBV7-9 with TRBJ1-1; D call uncertain. CDR3 in amino acids: CASRFKRNTEAFF. The CDR3 DNA reads TGTGCCAGCAGGTTTAAGCGGAACACTGAAGCTTTCTTT.